These 9 T cell receptor beta chains were sequenced from one sample in a study of CD8 T cells in ankylosing spondylitis. For these receptors, no antigen is known. Study observations and caveats: A motif in TCR beta, a set of roughly 8 highly homologous variants, appeared characteristic of ankylosing spondylitis blood.

TCRdb re-derived calls from the 5' RACE reads in MiXCR, one entry per CDR3 protein. Here the sample spans around 890,000 distinct CDR3 sequences, approximately 12% being singletons. The sequenced sample consisted of blood, either unsorted or a sorted T cell fraction (not recorded which). The receptors were sampled from a male donor with ankylosing spondylitis.

The chain uses TRBV10-3 and TRBJ2-7; no firm D call. The CDR3 length is 13 residues. CDR1 ENHRY and CDR2 SYGVKD come from the germline V gene. The V and J ends lost 3 bases and 5 bases respectively, with 11 bases between them. CDR3 DNA sequence: TGTGCCATCAGTGAAAGGCCGGAGCACGAGCAGTACTTC. Its translation is CAISERPEHEQYF.

This clonotype was seen many times. This sequence joins TRBV29-1 and TRBJ2-6; D might be TRBD1 (6 bases). Germline V lookup: CDR1 SQVTM, CDR2 ANQGSEA. CDR3 length: 11 residues. Between the trimmed V and J ends, which lost 6 bases and 9 bases, there was a span of 9 bases. CDR3 nucleotides: TGCAGCGTCGCGACAGGCAACGTCCTGACTTTC. This gives the protein CSVATGNVLTF.

This clonotype came up a few times. The chain links TRBV4-3 to TRBJ2-1; D unresolved. The CDR3 has 13 residues. Germline V gene lookup returns CDR1 LGHNA and CDR2 YSLEER. V dropped 1 base and J dropped 7 bases, with 8 bases sitting between them. The CDR3 sequence is CASSQVLPNEQFF. For the CDR3, the DNA is TGCGCCAGCAGCCAAGTTTTGCCAAATGAGCAGTTCTTC.

This chain uses TRBV28 with TRBJ1-1, with D uncertain. Trimming removed 8 bases at V and 1 base at J, with 8 bases between. The germline gives CDR1 MDHEN, CDR2 SYDVKM. The CDR3 loop spans 12 amino acids. The CDR3 reads CASSSKNTEAFF. Written as DNA, the CDR3 is TGTGCCAGCTCCAGCAAGAACACTGAAGCTTTCTTT.

The sample holds many counts of this clonotype. The rearrangement joins TRBV29-1 to TRBJ2-4; D is uncertain. This CDR3 has 11 residues. CDR1 and CDR2 from the germline V gene are SQVTM and ANQGSEA. Deletions cut 8 bases from V and 0 bases from J, with 5 bases between. The CDR3 coding sequence is TGCAGCACCGCAGCCAAAAACATTCAGTACTTC. Translation gives CSTAAKNIQYF.

This sequence joins TRBV6-1 and TRBJ2-7; 10 positions match TRBD1. From germline, CDR1 is MNHNS and CDR2 SASEGT. CDR3 length equals 13 residues. Trimming removed 6 bases from V and 7 bases from J; junction bases left unmatched: 6. CDR3 nucleotide sequence: TGTGCCAGCAGCCGGGGACAGGGGAGAGAGCAGTACTTC. Translating gives CASSRGQGREQYF.

The V gene is TRBV7-9, the J gene TRBJ2-1, with 13 positions matching TRBD2. The V gene's germline CDR1 is SEHNR and CDR2 FQNEAQ (reference sequence). This CDR3 contains 15 residues. After removal of 5 bases from V and 9 bases from J, the junction contained 7 bases not matched to a gene. As DNA, the CDR3 is TGTGCCAGCAGCAGACTAGCGGGAGGAGGTGTTGAGCAGTTCTTC. This gives the protein CASSRLAGGGVEQFF.

The table lists this clonotype with a few counts. The rearrangement links TRBV29-1 to TRBJ1-2, with TRBD1 identical over 7 bases. CDR3 length equals 12 residues. The ends lost 4 bases at V and 8 bases at J; junction bases unmatched: 7. The germline V gene has CDR1 SQVTM and CDR2 ANQGSEA. CDR3 sequence reads: CSVGGGTGGYTF. The CDR3 DNA follows: TGCAGCGTTGGAGGGGGCACGGGAGGCTACACCTTC.

There are many counts of this clonotype. The rearrangement uses TRBV11-2 and TRBJ2-1; TRBD2 matches 7 bases. The CDR3 is made up of 15 amino acids. V was pared by 3 bases and J by 7 bases, with 9 bases of the junction left unmatched. Germline-derived CDR1 and CDR2 are SGHAT and FQNNGV. The CDR3 region is CASSFLAGGGNEQFF. For the CDR3, the DNA is TGTGCCAGCAGCTTTTTAGCGGGTGGAGGGAATGAGCAGTTCTTC.